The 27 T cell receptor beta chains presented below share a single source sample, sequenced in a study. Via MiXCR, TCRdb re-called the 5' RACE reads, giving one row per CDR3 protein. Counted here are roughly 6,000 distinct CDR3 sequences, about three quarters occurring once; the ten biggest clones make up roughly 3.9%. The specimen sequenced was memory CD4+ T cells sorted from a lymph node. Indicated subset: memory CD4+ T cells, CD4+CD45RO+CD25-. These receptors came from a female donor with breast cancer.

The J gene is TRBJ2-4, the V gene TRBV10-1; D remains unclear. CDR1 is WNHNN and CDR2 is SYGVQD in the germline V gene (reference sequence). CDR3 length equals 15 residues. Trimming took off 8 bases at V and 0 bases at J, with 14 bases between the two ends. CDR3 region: CASGRRRLAKNIQYF. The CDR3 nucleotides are TGCGCCAGCGGCAGACGACGGCTAGCCAAAAACATTCAGTACTTC.

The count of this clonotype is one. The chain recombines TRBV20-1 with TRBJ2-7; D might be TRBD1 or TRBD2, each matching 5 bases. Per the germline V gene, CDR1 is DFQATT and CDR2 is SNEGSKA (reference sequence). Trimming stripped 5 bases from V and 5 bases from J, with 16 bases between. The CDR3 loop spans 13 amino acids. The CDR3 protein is CSAHRGLQNEQYF. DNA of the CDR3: TGCAGTGCTCATCGGGGCTTACAGAACGAGCAGTACTTC.

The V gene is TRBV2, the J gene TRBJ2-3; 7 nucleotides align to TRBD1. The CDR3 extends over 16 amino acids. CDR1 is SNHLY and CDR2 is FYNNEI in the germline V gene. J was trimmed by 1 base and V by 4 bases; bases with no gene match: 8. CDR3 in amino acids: CASSVTGVSGTDTQYF. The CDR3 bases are TGTGCCAGCAGTGTCACAGGGGTTAGCGGCACAGATACGCAGTATTTT. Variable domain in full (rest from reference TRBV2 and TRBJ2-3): EPEVTQTPSHQVTQMGQEVILRCVPISNHLYFYWYRQILGQKVEFLVSFYNNEISEKSEIFDDQFSVERPDGSNFTLKIRSTKLEDSAMYFCASSVTGVSGTDTQYFGPGTRLTVL.

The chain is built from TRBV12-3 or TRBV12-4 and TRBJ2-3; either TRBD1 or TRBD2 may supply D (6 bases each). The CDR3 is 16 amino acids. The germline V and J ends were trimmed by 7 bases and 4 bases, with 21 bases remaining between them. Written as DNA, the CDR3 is TGTGCCAGCACCCTACGACTAGGGGGATCGGCAGATACGCAGTATTTT. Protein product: CASTLRLGGSADTQYF.

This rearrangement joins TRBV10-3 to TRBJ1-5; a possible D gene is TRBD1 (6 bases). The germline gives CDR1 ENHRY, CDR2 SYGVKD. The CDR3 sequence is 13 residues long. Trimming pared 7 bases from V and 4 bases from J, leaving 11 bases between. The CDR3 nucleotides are TGTGCCATCACCTCAGGGGAAAATCAGCCCCAGCATTTT. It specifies CAITSGENQPQHF.

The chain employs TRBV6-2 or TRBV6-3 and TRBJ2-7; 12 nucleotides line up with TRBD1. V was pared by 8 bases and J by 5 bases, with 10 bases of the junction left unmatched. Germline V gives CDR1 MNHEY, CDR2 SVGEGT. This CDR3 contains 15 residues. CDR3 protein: CASLRTGTGGNEQYF. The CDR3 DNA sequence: TGTGCCAGCCTAAGAACCGGGACAGGGGGCAACGAGCAGTACTTC.

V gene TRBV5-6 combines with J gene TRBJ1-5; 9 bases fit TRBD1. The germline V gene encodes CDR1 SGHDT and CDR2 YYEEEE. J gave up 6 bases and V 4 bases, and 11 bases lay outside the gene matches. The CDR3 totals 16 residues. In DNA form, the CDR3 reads TGTGCCAGCAGCCCCGGGACAGGGAAGGGCAGTCAGCCCCAGCATTTT. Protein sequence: CASSPGTGKGSQPQHF.

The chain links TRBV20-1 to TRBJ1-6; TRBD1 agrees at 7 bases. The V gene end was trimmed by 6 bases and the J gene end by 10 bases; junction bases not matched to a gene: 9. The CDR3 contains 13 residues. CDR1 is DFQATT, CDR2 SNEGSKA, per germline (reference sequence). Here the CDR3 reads CSARAGGGSPLHF. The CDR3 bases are TGCAGTGCCCGGGCAGGGGGAGGGTCACCCCTCCACTTT.

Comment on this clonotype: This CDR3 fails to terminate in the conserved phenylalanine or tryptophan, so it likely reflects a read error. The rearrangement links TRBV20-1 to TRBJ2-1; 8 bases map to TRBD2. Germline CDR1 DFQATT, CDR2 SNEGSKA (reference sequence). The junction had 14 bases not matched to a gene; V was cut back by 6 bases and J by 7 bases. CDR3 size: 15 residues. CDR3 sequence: CSARKTSGGWNEQFS. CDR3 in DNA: TGCAGTGCCAGGAAAACTAGCGGAGGGTGGAATGAGCAGTTCTCC.

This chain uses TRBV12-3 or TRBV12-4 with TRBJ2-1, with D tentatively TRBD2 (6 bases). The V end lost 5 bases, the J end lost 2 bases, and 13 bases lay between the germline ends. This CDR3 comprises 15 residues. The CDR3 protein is CASSQAGRTYNEQFF. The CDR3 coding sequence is TGTGCCAGCAGTCAAGCGGGCCGCACCTACAATGAGCAGTTCTTC.

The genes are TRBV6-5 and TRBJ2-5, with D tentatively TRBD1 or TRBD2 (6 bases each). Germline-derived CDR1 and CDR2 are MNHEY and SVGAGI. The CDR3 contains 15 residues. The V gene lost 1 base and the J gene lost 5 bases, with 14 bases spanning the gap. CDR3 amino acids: CASSYLQGLGETQYF. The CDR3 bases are TGTGCCAGCAGTTACTTACAGGGACTCGGGGAGACCCAGTACTTC.

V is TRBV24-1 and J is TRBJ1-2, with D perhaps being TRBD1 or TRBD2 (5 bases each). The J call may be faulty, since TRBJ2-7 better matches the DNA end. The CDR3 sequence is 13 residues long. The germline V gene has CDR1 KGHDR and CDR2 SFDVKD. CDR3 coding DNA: TGTGCCACCAGTGATGGGGACGGCTACGAGCAGTACTTC. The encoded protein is CATSDGDGYEQYF.

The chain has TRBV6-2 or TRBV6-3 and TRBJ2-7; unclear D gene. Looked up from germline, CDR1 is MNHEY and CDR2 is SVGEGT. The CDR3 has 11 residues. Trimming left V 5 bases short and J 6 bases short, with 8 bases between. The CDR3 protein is CASSPLVEQYF. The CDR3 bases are TGTGCCAGCAGTCCCTTGGTCGAGCAGTACTTC.

CDR3 amino acids: CAWNREFSETQYF. CDR3 DNA sequence: TGTGCCTGGAATAGGGAGTTTTCGGAGACCCAGTACTTC. V is TRBV30 and J is TRBJ2-5; possibly TRBD2 for D (5 bases). The CDR3 has 13 residues. Trimming took off 4 bases at V and 5 bases at J, with 14 bases between the two ends. The V gene's germline CDR1 is GTSNPN and CDR2 SVGIG (reference sequence).

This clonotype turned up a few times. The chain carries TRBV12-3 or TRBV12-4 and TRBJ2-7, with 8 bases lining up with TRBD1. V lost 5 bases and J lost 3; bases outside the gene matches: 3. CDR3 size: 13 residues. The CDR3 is CASSPDRDYEQYF. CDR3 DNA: TGTGCCAGCAGTCCGGACAGGGACTACGAGCAGTACTTC.

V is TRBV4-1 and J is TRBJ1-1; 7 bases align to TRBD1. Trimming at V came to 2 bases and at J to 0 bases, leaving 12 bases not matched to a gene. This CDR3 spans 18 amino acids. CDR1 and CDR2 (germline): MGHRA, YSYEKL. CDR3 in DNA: TGCGCCAGCAGCCAACATACCGGACAGGTCCGTTTGAACACTGAAGCTTTCTTT. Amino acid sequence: CASSQHTGQVRLNTEAFF.

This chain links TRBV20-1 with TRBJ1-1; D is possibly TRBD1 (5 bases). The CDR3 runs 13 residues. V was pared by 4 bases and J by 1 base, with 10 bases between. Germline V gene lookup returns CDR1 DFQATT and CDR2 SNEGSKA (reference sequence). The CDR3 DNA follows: TGCAGTGCTACCCGGGACGAGAACACTGAAGCTTTCTTT. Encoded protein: CSATRDENTEAFF.

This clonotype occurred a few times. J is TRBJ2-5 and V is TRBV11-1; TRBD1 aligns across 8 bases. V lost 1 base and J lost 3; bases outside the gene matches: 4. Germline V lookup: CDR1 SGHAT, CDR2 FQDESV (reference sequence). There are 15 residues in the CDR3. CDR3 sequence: CASSLGGTGEETQYF. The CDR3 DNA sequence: TGTGCCAGCAGCTTAGGGGGGACAGGTGAAGAGACCCAGTACTTC.

CDR3 protein: CASSPPLKRGGTDTQYF. The CDR3 nucleotides read TGCGCCAGCAGCCCTCCTCTTAAGCGGGGAGGCACAGATACGCAGTATTTT. J is TRBJ2-3 and V is TRBV4-1, with 7 bases fitting TRBD2. Germline lookup yields CDR1 MGHRA and CDR2 YSYEKL. With V trimmed by 4 bases and J by 1 base, 11 bases remained unmatched. This CDR3 has 17 amino acids.

For the CDR3, the DNA is TGTGCCAGCAGCCGGGGGGATTCACCCCTCCACTTT. Protein: CASSRGDSPLHF. The rearrangement uses TRBV3-1 and TRBJ1-6; D perhaps matches TRBD1 (5 bases). The germline gives CDR1 LGHDT, CDR2 YNNKEL (reference sequence). V shed 4 bases and J shed 8 bases, with 6 bases lying between them. This CDR3 spans 12 amino acids.

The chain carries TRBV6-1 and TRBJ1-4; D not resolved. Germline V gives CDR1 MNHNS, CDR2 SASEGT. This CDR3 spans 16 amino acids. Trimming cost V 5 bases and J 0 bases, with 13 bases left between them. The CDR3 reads CASSSTLFATNEKLFF. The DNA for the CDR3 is TGTGCCAGCAGTTCCACATTGTTCGCAACTAATGAAAAACTGTTTTTT.

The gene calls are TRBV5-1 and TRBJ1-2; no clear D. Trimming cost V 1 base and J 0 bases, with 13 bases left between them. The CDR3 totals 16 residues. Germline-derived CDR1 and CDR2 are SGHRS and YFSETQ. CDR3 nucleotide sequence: TGCGCCAGCAGCTTGTCTTCCGGGCCTACTAACTATGGCTACACCTTC. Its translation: CASSLSSGPTNYGYTF.

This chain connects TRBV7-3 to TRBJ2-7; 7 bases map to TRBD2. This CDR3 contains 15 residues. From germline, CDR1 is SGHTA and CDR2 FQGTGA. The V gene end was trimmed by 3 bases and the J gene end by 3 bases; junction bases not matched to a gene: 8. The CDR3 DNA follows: TGTGCCAGCAGCTTGGGATCGGGGGGTGTCTACGAGCAGTACTTC. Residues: CASSLGSGGVYEQYF.

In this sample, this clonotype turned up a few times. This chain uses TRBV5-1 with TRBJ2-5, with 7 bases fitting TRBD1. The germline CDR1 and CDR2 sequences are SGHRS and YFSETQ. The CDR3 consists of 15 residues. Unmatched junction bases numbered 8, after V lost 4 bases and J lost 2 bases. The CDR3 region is CASSPGTEFQETQYF. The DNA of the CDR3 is TGCGCCAGCAGCCCGGGGACAGAATTTCAAGAGACCCAGTACTTC.

The CDR3 sequence is CAISPGLETQYF. In nucleotides, the CDR3 is TGTGCCATTTCACCAGGGTTAGAGACCCAGTACTTC. V gene TRBV10-3 combines with J gene TRBJ2-5, with TRBD1 as a possible D gene (5 bases). Per the germline V gene, CDR1 is ENHRY and CDR2 is SYGVKD. Trimming stripped 9 bases from V and 4 bases from J, with 12 bases between. The CDR3 is 12 residues long.

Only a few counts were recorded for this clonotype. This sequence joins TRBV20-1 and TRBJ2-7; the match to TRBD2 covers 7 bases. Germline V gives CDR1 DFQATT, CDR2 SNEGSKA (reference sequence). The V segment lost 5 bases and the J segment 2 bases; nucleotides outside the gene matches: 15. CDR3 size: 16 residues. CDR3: CSAPKPGSSGTYEQYF. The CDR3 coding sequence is TGCAGTGCTCCGAAACCCGGGTCTAGCGGAACCTACGAGCAGTACTTC.

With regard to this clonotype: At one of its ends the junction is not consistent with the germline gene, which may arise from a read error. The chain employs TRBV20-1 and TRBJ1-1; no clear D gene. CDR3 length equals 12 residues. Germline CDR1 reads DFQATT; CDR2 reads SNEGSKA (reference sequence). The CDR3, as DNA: TGCAGTGCTATGTTTCAAGGGTTGAGTCGGACTTTT. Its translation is CSAMFQGLSRTF.